This TCR beta chain was identified during a study of blood T cell repertoires in COVID-19. At the level of the study: COVID-19 samples from acute and convalescent phases originated in the United States, Italy and Spain. From T cells, B-cell-depleted T cells, or PBMCs came the material, which was cDNA or gDNA.

This clone was counted between two and nine times. V dropped 0 bases and J dropped 3; count of bases not matched to a gene: 8. The CDR3 is 16 amino acids. Germline-derived CDR1 and CDR2 are SQVTM and ANQGSEA. Authors' data handling: Reference gene primer amplification gave nucleated cell count estimates. The data were produced by immunoSEQ multiplex PCR, yet TCRdb's version contains in-frame clones alone and is incomplete. That table is the source of V, J and clone size, and D and trimming were worked out from the DNA. The table includes some 160,000 clones, approximately 86% detected once. The clonotype was recovered from an elderly woman with COVID-19, enrolled during active disease. The specimen was peripheral blood. The chain carries TRBV29-1 and TRBJ2-1, with TRBD2 matching 7 bases. CDR3 sequence (DNA): TGCAGCGTTGAAGATCCTGGCCGGGAGGTCTACAATGAGCAGTTCTTC. It specifies CSVEDPGREVYNEQFF.